These T cell receptor beta chains were read from a single sample in a study of blood T cell repertoires in COVID-19. The protocol was immunoSEQ multiplex PCR, while the TCRdb copy is restricted to in-frame clones and leaves out a portion. The sample has about 99,000 clones; about 91% are singletons. Sequencing was done on a sample of peripheral blood. These receptor sequences come from a human donor in a cohort sampled during active COVID-19. The CDR3 runs from the conserved cysteine through the conserved F or W. Fields, in order: J gene, V gene, D gene, clone size, CDR3 DNA, CDR3 protein. A D gene is named only where the DNA matches it firmly. Clone size is shown for a subset of rows, as once, few, many or a class of expanded clone.

TRBJ2-3	TRBV6-2/TRBV6-3	.	.	TGTGCCAGCAGTTACTCTCCAGGGATAGATACGCAGTATTTT	CASSYSPGIDTQYF
TRBJ2-7	TRBV6-2/TRBV6-3	.	.	TGTGCCAGCAGTTACAAACAGGTACACTCCTACGAGCAGTACTTC	CASSYKQVHSYEQYF
TRBJ1-2	TRBV11-2	.	.	TGTGCCAGCAGCAACGCAGAGCAGGGCCACTATGGCTACACCTTC	CASSNAEQGHYGYTF
TRBJ1-5	TRBV18	.	.	TGTGCCAGCTCACCTTCCGGGGGCAATCAGCCCCAGCATTTT	CASSPSGGNQPQHF
TRBJ2-3	TRBV19	.	.	TGTGCCAGTAGTATGCCCGGGACAGGGTCGGCTAGCGGGATTGGGGATACGCAGTATTTT	CASSMPGTGSASGIGDTQYF
TRBJ1-2	TRBV7-8	TRBD1	.	TGTGCCAGCAGCTTGGACAGGGTAGGGTATGGCTACACCTTC	CASSLDRVGYGYTF
TRBJ1-1	TRBV12-3/TRBV12-4	.	few	TGTGCCAGCAATATGGAGGGAGGTGAAGCTTTCTTT	CASNMEGGEAFF
TRBJ2-3	TRBV2	.	.	TGTGCCAGCAGCGATACCTTGGCGGCCACGCAGTATTTT	CASSDTLAATQYF
TRBJ2-3	TRBV13	TRBD2	.	TGTGCCAGCAGCTTAGTGCTAGCGGGGGGGCGAATGTCGGTTTTCACAGATACGCAGTATTTT	CASSLVLAGGRMSVFTDTQYF
TRBJ2-7	TRBV11-3	.	.	TGTGCCAGCAGCTTAGCCTTCAGTTACGAGCAGTACTTC	CASSLAFSYEQYF
TRBJ2-3	TRBV6-5	TRBD2	.	TGTGCCAGCAGTTTACTAGGACTAGCGGGGACAGATACGCAGTATTTT	CASSLLGLAGTDTQYF
TRBJ2-1	TRBV3-1/TRBV3-2	TRBD2	.	TGTGCCAGCAGCCAAGTTACTAGCGGGAGCTCCTACAATGAGCAGTTCTTC	CASSQVTSGSSYNEQFF
TRBJ2-7	TRBV7-8	TRBD2	.	TGTGCCAGCAGCTCTCGGACTAGCGTGGCGCAGTACTTC	CASSSRTSVAQYF
TRBJ1-1	TRBV4-2	TRBD1	once	TGTGCCAGCAGCCGGACCGGGACAGGGAACACTGAAGCTTTCTTT	CASSRTGTGNTEAFF
TRBJ1-4	TRBV7-2	.	.	TGTGCCAGCAGCTTAGTTGGGGACTATGAAAAACTGTTTTTT	CASSLVGDYEKLFF
TRBJ2-3	TRBV5-4	.	.	TGTGCCAGCAGCTTCGGAGGGCCCAGCACAGATACGCAGTATTTT	CASSFGGPSTDTQYF
TRBJ2-7	TRBV25-1	TRBD1	once	TGTGCCAGCAGGCGGACAGGGGATCCCTACGAGCAGTACTTC	CASRRTGDPYEQYF
TRBJ2-1	TRBV11-2	.	.	TGTGCCAGCAGCAGTCAAGACATATACAATGAGCAGTTCTTC	CASSSQDIYNEQFF
TRBJ1-1	TRBV11-2	.	.	TGTGCCAGCAGCGGCGGGACGGCGGGAAACACTGAAGCTTTCTTT	CASSGGTAGNTEAFF
TRBJ1-2	TRBV28	.	.	TGTGCCAGCAGTTCGACCGCCCGGGGTGGCTACACCTTC	CASSSTARGGYTF
TRBJ1-6	TRBV5-4	.	few	TGTGCCAGCAGCTTACAGGGAAATTCACCCCTCCACTTT	CASSLQGNSPLHF
TRBJ1-6	TRBV19	.	once	TGTGCCAGTCAAAAACAGGGCCTGTATTCACCCCTCCACTTT	CASQKQGLYSPLHF
TRBJ2-1	TRBV11-3	TRBD2	.	TGTGCCAGCAGCCCATTAGCGGGGGAGGGGTCAAATGAGCAGTTCTTC	CASSPLAGEGSNEQFF
TRBJ1-4	TRBV15	.	.	TGTGCCACCAGCAGACGTCGAACAGGGCAAGGAGAAAAACTGTTTTTT	CATSRRRTGQGEKLFF
TRBJ1-6	TRBV6-5	.	.	TGTGCCAGCAGTTACGATCCGAGCGGGGCTAATTCACCCCTCCACTTT	CASSYDPSGANSPLHF
TRBJ1-2	TRBV27	.	.	TGTGCCAGCAGCGGTACAGGGTACTATGGCTACACCTTC	CASSGTGYYGYTF